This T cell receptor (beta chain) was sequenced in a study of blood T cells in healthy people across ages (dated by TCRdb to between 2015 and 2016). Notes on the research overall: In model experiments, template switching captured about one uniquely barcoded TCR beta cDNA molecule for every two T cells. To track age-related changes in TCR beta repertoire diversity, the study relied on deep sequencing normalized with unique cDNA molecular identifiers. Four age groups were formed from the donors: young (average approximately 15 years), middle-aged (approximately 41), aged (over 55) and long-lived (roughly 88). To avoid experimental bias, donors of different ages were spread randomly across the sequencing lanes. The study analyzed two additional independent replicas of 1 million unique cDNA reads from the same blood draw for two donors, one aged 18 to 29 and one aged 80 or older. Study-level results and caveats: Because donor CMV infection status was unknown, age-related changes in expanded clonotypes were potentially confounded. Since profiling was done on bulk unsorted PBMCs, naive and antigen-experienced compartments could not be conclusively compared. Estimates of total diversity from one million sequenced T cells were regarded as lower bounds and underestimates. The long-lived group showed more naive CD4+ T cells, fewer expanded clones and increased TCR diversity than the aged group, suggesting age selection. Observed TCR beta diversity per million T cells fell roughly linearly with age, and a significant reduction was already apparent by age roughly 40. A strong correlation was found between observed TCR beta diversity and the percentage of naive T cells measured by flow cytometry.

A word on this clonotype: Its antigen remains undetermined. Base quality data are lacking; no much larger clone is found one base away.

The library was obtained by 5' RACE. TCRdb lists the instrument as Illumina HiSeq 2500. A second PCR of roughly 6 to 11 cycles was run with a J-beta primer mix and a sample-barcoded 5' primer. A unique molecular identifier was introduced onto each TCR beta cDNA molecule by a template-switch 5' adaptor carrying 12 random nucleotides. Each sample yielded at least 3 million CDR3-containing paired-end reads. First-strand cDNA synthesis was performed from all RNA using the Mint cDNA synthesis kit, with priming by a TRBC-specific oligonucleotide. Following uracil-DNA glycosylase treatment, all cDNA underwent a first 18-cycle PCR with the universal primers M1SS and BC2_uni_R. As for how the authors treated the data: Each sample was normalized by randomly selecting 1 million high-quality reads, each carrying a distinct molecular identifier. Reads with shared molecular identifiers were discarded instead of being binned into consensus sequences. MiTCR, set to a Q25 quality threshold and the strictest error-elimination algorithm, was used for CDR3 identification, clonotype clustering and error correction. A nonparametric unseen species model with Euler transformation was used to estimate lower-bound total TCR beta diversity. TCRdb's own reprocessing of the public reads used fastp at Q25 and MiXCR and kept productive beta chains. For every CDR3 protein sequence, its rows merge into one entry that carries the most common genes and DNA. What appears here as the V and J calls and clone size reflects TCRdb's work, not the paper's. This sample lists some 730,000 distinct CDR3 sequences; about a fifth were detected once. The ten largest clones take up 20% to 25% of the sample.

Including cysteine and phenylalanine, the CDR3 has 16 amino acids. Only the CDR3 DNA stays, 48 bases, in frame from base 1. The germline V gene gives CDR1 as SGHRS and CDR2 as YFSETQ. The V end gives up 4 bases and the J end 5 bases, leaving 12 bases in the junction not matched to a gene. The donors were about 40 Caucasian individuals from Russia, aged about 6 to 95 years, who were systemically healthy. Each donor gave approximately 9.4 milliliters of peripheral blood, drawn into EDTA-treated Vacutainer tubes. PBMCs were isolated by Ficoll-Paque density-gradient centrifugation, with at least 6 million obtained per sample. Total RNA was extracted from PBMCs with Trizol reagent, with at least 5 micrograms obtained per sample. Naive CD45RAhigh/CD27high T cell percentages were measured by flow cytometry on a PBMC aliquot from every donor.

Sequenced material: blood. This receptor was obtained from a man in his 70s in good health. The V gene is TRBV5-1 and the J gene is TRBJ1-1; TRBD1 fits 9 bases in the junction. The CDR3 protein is CASSQPLGQGRTEAFF. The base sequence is TGCGCCAGCAGCCAGCCCCTAGGACAGGGGAGGACTGAAGCTTTCTTT.